This T cell receptor beta chain was retrieved from a study of shared clonotypes between healthy human individuals. Sorted-subset replicate PCRs used 150 to 200 ng DNA, approximately 33,000 T cell genomes. The data were produced by immunoSEQ multiplex PCR, yet TCRdb's version contains in-frame clones alone and is incomplete. The data show about 2 million clones, with about 95% seen just once and 0.1% to 0.15% held by the top ten. Naive CD4+ cells were CD45RA-selected; the remaining cells were memory. Study-level results: Naive subsets generally had larger estimated richness than memory subsets. Depth was large, yet rarefaction showed that sorted-subset sequencing was incomplete.

V was clipped by 6 bases and J by 7 bases; unmatched bases: 5. The germline CDR1 and CDR2 sequences are SNHLY and FYNNEI. This CDR3 has 14 residues. Note on this clone: Its cognate antigen is unknown.

This sequence originates from a man aged 18-30 years in good health. The sequenced sample consisted of naive CD4+ T cells sorted from blood. Subset of the sample: CD45RA+ positively selected. This rearrangement joins TRBV2 to TRBJ1-6, with 8 bases lining up with TRBD1. The CDR3 DNA is TGTGCCAGCAGGAGACAGGGGACAAATTCACCCCTCCACTTT. This codes for CASRRQGTNSPLHF. The variable domain in full, with the rest retrieved from reference TRBV2 and TRBJ1-6, is EPEVTQTPSHQVTQMGQEVILRCVPISNHLYFYWYRQILGQKVEFLVSFYNNEISEKSEIFDDQFSVERPDGSNFTLKIRSTKLEDSAMYFCASRRQGTNSPLHFGNGTRLTVT.